These T cell receptor beta chains were read from a single sample in a study of blood T cell repertoires in COVID-19. Some clones are missing from TCRdb's copy, which holds only in-frame ones; the method was immunoSEQ multiplex PCR. The table records approximately 150,000 clones, approximately 86% of them present only once. Specimen: PBMCs or T cells enriched from blood (not recorded which). These receptors were obtained from a man in his 60s who had recovered from COVID-19. Both conserved end residues are part of each CDR3. The order of the fields is J gene, D gene, clone size, V gene, CDR3 protein, CDR3 DNA. D genes are given only for firm matches. Rows give clone size only sometimes, using once, few, many, or a class for an expanded clone.

>TRBJ2-7|TRBD2|-|TRBV7-9
CASSSDGGGFYEQYF
TGTGCCAGCAGCTCCGACGGGGGGGGATTCTACGAGCAGTACTTC
>TRBJ2-3|TRBD2|few|TRBV10-3
CAISDTGGGASTDTQYF
TGTGCCATCAGTGATACGGGCGGGGGGGCCTCCACAGATACGCAGTATTTT
>TRBJ1-1|-|-|TRBV9
CASSVGQRGTEAFF
TGTGCCAGCAGCGTAGGTCAAAGGGGCACTGAAGCTTTCTTT
>TRBJ2-7|-|-|TRBV6-5
CASSYSSGTYEQYF
TGTGCCAGCAGTTACTCATCAGGGACCTACGAGCAGTACTTC
>TRBJ2-6|TRBD1|medium-sized|TRBV19
CASSGTGANVLTF
TGTGCCAGTAGCGGGACAGGTGCCAACGTCCTGACTTTC
>TRBJ2-7|-|-|TRBV6-4
CASNTSRADSYEQYF
TGTGCCAGCAATACCTCCCGAGCGGACTCCTACGAGCAGTACTTC
>TRBJ2-5|TRBD1|-|TRBV30
CAFTRTGETQYF
TGTGCCTTTACTAGGACAGGAGAGACCCAGTACTTC
>TRBJ2-5|TRBD2|-|TRBV7-9
CASRRTSGVSETQYF
TGTGCCAGCAGACGGACTAGCGGGGTGTCGGAGACCCAGTACTTC
>TRBJ2-2|TRBD1|-|TRBV19
CASSVTGVDTGELFF
TGTGCCAGTAGTGTAACAGGGGTGGACACCGGGGAGCTGTTTTTT
>TRBJ1-2|-|-|TRBV29-1
CSVESGAAYGYTF
TGCAGCGTTGAGTCAGGGGCCGCCTATGGCTACACCTTC
>TRBJ2-1|-|-|TRBV5-1
CASSLALEHNEQFF
TGCGCCAGCAGCTTGGCCCTAGAGCACAATGAGCAGTTCTTC
>TRBJ2-7|-|-|TRBV7-8
CASSLASSGYSGQYF
TGTGCCAGCAGCTTAGCATCATCAGGGTATTCCGGGCAGTACTTC
>TRBJ1-6|TRBD1|few|TRBV28
CASSSPGQGFSPLHF
TGTGCCAGCAGTTCCCCGGGACAGGGATTCTCACCCCTCCACTTT
>TRBJ2-2|TRBD2|-|TRBV24-1
CATSDPTSGSKAGELFF
TGTGCCACCAGTGATCCGACTAGCGGGAGTAAGGCCGGGGAGCTGTTTTTT
>TRBJ2-7|-|-|TRBV11-2
CASTHRGTGSYEQYF
TGTGCCAGCACCCATCGGGGGACTGGCTCCTACGAGCAGTACTTC
>TRBJ1-2|TRBD1|-|TRBV13
CASKTGGHGYTF
TGTGCCAGCAAGACAGGGGGCCATGGCTACACCTTC
>TRBJ2-2|-|-|TRBV3-1/TRBV3-2
CASSQGSRSGTGELFF
TGTGCCAGCAGCCAAGGGTCGCGGAGCGGCACCGGGGAGCTGTTTTTT
>TRBJ2-2|-|-|TRBV28
CASSLTGITGELFF
TGTGCCAGCAGTTTAACAGGGATCACCGGGGAGCTGTTTTTT
>TRBJ1-2|TRBD1|-|TRBV5-8
CASSSGQGSYGYTF
TGTGCCAGCAGCTCCGGACAGGGGTCCTATGGCTACACCTTC
>TRBJ2-5|-|-|TRBV11-2
CASSLDGLSRETQYF
TGTGCCAGCAGCTTAGACGGTCTTTCCCGAGAGACCCAGTACTTC
>TRBJ1-4|TRBD1|few|TRBV5-4
CASSLAGTANEKLFF
TGTGCCAGCAGCTTAGCCGGGACAGCGAATGAAAAACTGTTTTTT
>TRBJ2-4|TRBD1|-|TRBV2
CASSWGQGRNIQYF
TGTGCCAGCAGTTGGGGACAGGGAAGGAACATTCAGTACTTC
>TRBJ2-4|-|-|TRBV6-2/TRBV6-3
CASSYSGGRSNIQYF
TGTGCCAGCAGTTACTCCGGGGGGCGTTCCAACATTCAGTACTTC
>TRBJ2-1|TRBD2|-|TRBV19
CASSISGMKNEQFF
TGTGCCAGTAGTATAAGCGGGATGAAAAATGAGCAGTTCTTC
>TRBJ2-6|TRBD1|-|TRBV5-1
CASSSEATGGYSGANVLTF
TGCGCCAGCAGCTCCGAGGCTACAGGGGGCTACTCTGGGGCCAACGTCCTGACTTTC
>TRBJ2-5|-|-|TRBV9
CASSPEGGHGETQYF
TGTGCCAGCAGCCCCGAAGGAGGTCACGGGGAGACCCAGTACTTC
>TRBJ2-5|TRBD1|once|TRBV6-4
CASSLQGALETQYF
TGTGCCAGCAGTTTACAGGGGGCTCTGGAGACCCAGTACTTC
>TRBJ1-4|TRBD1|-|TRBV2
CASRGQGAFIREKLFF
TGTGCCAGCAGGGGACAGGGGGCTTTTATTCGGGAAAAACTGTTTTTT
>TRBJ1-2|TRBD1|-|TRBV18
CASSPGTGVVGYTF
TGTGCCAGCTCACCAGGGACAGGGGTTGTCGGCTACACCTTC
>TRBJ2-1|TRBD2|-|TRBV29-1
CSVTGLAGASYNEQFF
TGCAGCGTGACCGGACTAGCGGGGGCCTCCTACAATGAGCAGTTCTTC
>TRBJ1-1|-|-|TRBV29-1
CSVEEAVNTEAFF
TGCAGCGTTGAGGAGGCAGTGAACACTGAAGCTTTCTTT
>TRBJ1-2|-|few|TRBV25-1
CASSPPGRALYGYTF
TGTGCCAGCAGTCCCCCTGGGCGAGCCCTCTATGGCTACACCTTC
>TRBJ2-7|-|-|TRBV14
CASSQLGGNTGEQYF
TGTGCCAGCAGCCAATTGGGCGGGAATACAGGCGAGCAGTACTTC
>TRBJ1-5|TRBD1|-|TRBV4-2
CASSQDRGTGNQPQHF
TGTGCCAGCAGCCAAGATCGAGGGACAGGGAATCAGCCCCAGCATTTT
>TRBJ1-4|-|few|TRBV30
CAWSGDSGRGSNEKLFF
TGTGCCTGGAGTGGAGACTCAGGGCGGGGTTCTAATGAAAAACTGTTTTTT
>TRBJ2-1|TRBD2|few|TRBV19
CASSISGGAGEQFF
TGTGCCAGTAGTATTAGCGGGGGGGCCGGTGAGCAGTTCTTC
>TRBJ2-5|TRBD2|-|TRBV7-2
CASSLGLAGSQETQYF
TGTGCCAGCAGCCTGGGACTAGCGGGGAGCCAAGAGACCCAGTACTTC
>TRBJ1-4|-|-|TRBV19
CASSPISSTNEKLFF
TGTGCCAGTAGCCCTATTTCATCAACTAATGAAAAACTGTTTTTT
>TRBJ2-7|-|once|TRBV7-9
CASSLSSTYEQYF
TGTGCCAGCAGCTTGTCTAGTACCTACGAGCAGTACTTC
>TRBJ2-3|TRBD1|-|TRBV7-9
CASSLGDRVANTQYF
TGTGCCAGCAGCTTAGGGGACAGGGTGGCAAATACGCAGTATTTT